The entry below gives a single TCR beta chain sequence along with its context. Authors' methods: Amplification from reference gene primers served as the basis for estimated nucleated cell counts. Measured with immunoSEQ multiplex PCR; TCRdb has only the in-frame clones, and not every one. V and J calls and clone size are as listed in that table; D and trimming were resolved from the DNA. The data hold 65,000 to 90,000 clones, with more than 70% observed a single time. Germline V gene lookup returns CDR1 KGHSH and CDR2 LQKENI. V lost 6 bases to trimming and J lost 5 bases, with 11 bases between them. The length of the CDR3 is 13 residues. The sample originates from a study of blood T cell repertoires in COVID-19.

This receptor was obtained from a man aged 70-80 years with active or convalescent COVID-19. Sequenced: peripheral blood. The rearrangement joins TRBV18 to TRBJ1-3; D not resolved. CDR3 in DNA: TGTGCCAGCTCCGACATCTCCCGAAACACCATATATTTT. It encodes CASSDISRNTIYF.